Listed below are T cell receptor beta chains from one sample, sequenced in a study of T-cell memory formation after mild COVID-19. From the 5' RACE reads, TCRdb called clonotypes with MiXCR, one entry per CDR3 protein. The sample lists nearly 350,000 distinct CDR3 sequences; under 15% were seen once. The sequenced material came from PBMCs or a T cell subset sorted from them (not recorded which). These receptors came from a man younger than 35 who had mild COVID-19 (a few samples of this study predate the infection). Cell type and time point are not known. The CDR3 runs from the conserved cysteine through the conserved F or W. D genes are given only for firm matches. The size of a clone is reported for some rows only, either as once, few or many, or as a class for expanded clones.

j_gene	d_gene	v_gene	abundance	CDR3aa	CDR3nt
TRBJ1-1	.	TRBV6-5	.	CASSNSAEAFF	TGTGCCAGCAGCAACAGTGCTGAAGCTTTCTTT
TRBJ2-7	TRBD2	TRBV7-2	few	CASSFSGNYEQYF	TGTGCCAGCAGCTTTAGCGGGAACTACGAGCAGTACTTC
TRBJ1-1	TRBD1	TRBV20-1	.	CSATGQGGFMNTEAFF	TGCAGTGCTACGGGACAGGGGGGTTTCATGAACACTGAAGCTTTCTTT
TRBJ2-1	.	TRBV5-1	few	CASSLFQGDNEQFF	TGCGCCAGCAGCTTGTTCCAAGGAGACAATGAGCAGTTCTTC
TRBJ1-5	.	TRBV10-3	.	CAIRSGLNQPQHF	TGTGCCATCAGATCAGGGCTCAATCAGCCCCAGCATTTT
TRBJ2-1	TRBD1	TRBV20-1	.	CSARRQGSYNEQFF	TGCAGTGCTAGAAGACAGGGCTCCTACAATGAGCAGTTCTTC
TRBJ1-2	.	TRBV10-3	.	CAISESGRFYGYTF	TGTGCCATCAGTGAGTCTGGACGGTTCTATGGCTACACCTTC
TRBJ2-5	TRBD1	TRBV12-3/TRBV12-4	.	CASSKTGSGTQYF	TGTGCCAGCAGCAAGACAGGGTCGGGGACCCAGTACTTC
TRBJ2-1	TRBD2	TRBV20-1	few	CSAAGTSLNEQFF	TGCAGTGCAGCCGGGACTAGCCTCAATGAGCAGTTCTTC
TRBJ1-1	.	TRBV5-1	.	CASSLVDSSSTEAFF	TGCGCCAGCAGCTTGGTTGACAGCTCGAGCACTGAAGCTTTCTTT
TRBJ2-3	TRBD2	TRBV7-2	many	CASRGLAGNTDTQYF	TGTGCCAGCAGGGGACTAGCGGGGAATACAGATACGCAGTATTTT
TRBJ2-3	.	TRBV7-9	.	CASSPRQRLSTDTQYF	TGTGCCAGCAGCCCACGCCAGCGCCTGAGCACAGATACGCAGTATTTT
TRBJ1-6	TRBD1	TRBV4-2	.	CASSREGGSVDSPLHF	TGTGCCAGCAGCCGAGAAGGGGGCTCGGTTGATTCACCCCTCCACTTT
TRBJ2-7	TRBD1	TRBV6-1	.	CASSLEGRGLYEQYF	TGTGCCAGCAGCCTAGAGGGCAGGGGGCTGTACGAGCAGTACTTC
TRBJ2-5	TRBD2	TRBV5-1	few	CASSPRTSGPQGTQYF	TGCGCCAGCAGCCCACGGACTAGCGGGCCCCAAGGAACCCAGTACTTC
TRBJ2-2	.	TRBV12-3/TRBV12-4	.	CASSRTPLNTGELFF	TGTGCCAGCAGCCGGACTCCCTTGAACACCGGGGAGCTGTTTTTT
TRBJ2-7	TRBD1	TRBV18	many	CASSPTGQGGYEQYF	TGTGCCAGCTCACCAACGGGACAGGGGGGCTACGAGCAGTACTTC
TRBJ1-2	.	TRBV24-1	many	CATSDAPGATNQPLYGYTF	TGTGCCACCAGTGATGCTCCGGGAGCAACCAACCAACCCCTATATGGCTACACCTTC
TRBJ1-2	.	TRBV20-1	few	CSARRATTGYGYTF	TGCAGTGCTAGAAGGGCCACCACGGGCTATGGCTACACCTTC
TRBJ1-1	TRBD1	TRBV5-1	few	CASSPRATGGTEAFF	TGCGCCAGCAGCCCCAGAGCCACAGGGGGCACTGAAGCTTTCTTT
TRBJ1-4	TRBD1	TRBV5-1	few	CASSLAGGQTNEKLFF	TGCGCCAGCAGCTTGGCAGGGGGCCAAACTAATGAAAAACTGTTTTTT
TRBJ1-2	.	TRBV11-2	few	CASSYRGANYGYTF	TGTGCCAGCAGCTATCGGGGAGCTAACTATGGCTACACCTTC
TRBJ2-3	TRBD2	TRBV20-1	.	CSAPGLAGDTQYF	TGCAGTGCTCCCGGACTAGCGGGAGATACGCAGTATTTT
TRBJ2-7	TRBD1	TRBV11-2	few	CASSPRDRIIPYEQYF	TGTGCCAGCAGCCCCCGGGACAGAATAATCCCATACGAGCAGTACTTC
TRBJ2-5	.	TRBV6-2/TRBV6-3	few	CATVRGSLGETQYF	TGTGCCACCGTTCGGGGGAGCCTCGGGGAGACCCAGTACTTC
TRBJ2-7	.	TRBV11-2	.	CASSFILRAGAYEQYF	TGTGCCAGCAGCTTCATACTGCGGGCAGGAGCCTACGAGCAGTACTTC
TRBJ2-7	.	TRBV2	few	CASSELGAEYEQYF	TGTGCCAGCAGTGAGTTAGGCGCAGAGTATGAGCAGTACTTC
TRBJ1-5	.	TRBV7-6	many	CASSLGAAQLEGPQHF	TGTGCCAGCAGCTTAGGGGCAGCTCAATTGGAAGGGCCCCAGCATTTT
TRBJ2-3	.	TRBV24-1	few	CATSDPQDTDTQYF	TGTGCCACCAGTGATCCACAGGACACAGATACGCAGTATTTT
TRBJ2-5	.	TRBV7-9	few	CASSLGQGEQETQYF	TGTGCCAGCAGCTTAGGGCAAGGGGAACAAGAGACCCAGTACTTC
TRBJ2-7	TRBD1	TRBV7-2	few	CASRPPGTGNDEQYF	TGTGCCAGCAGACCTCCCGGGACAGGGAACGACGAGCAGTACTTC
TRBJ1-2	.	TRBV29-1	many	CSVAISYYGYTF	TGCAGCGTTGCTATAAGCTACTATGGCTACACCTTC
TRBJ2-1	.	TRBV4-2	.	CASSQRGLDNEQFF	TGTGCCAGCAGCCAGCGGGGCCTGGACAATGAGCAGTTCTTC
TRBJ1-5	.	TRBV6-2/TRBV6-3	few	CASRYRDYSNQPQHF	TGTGCCAGCAGGTACAGGGACTATAGCAATCAGCCCCAGCATTTT
TRBJ2-7	TRBD2	TRBV5-5	.	CASSLRASGISYEQYF	TGTGCCAGCAGCTTGAGGGCTAGCGGGATATCCTACGAGCAGTACTTC
TRBJ2-3	TRBD1	TRBV20-1	.	CSARITGADTQYF	TGCAGTGCTAGAATAACAGGGGCAGATACGCAGTATTTT
TRBJ2-7	.	TRBV12-5	.	CASGFRLDEQYF	TGTGCTAGTGGTTTTAGGTTGGACGAGCAGTACTTC
TRBJ2-5	.	TRBV6-5	.	CASSYSGRETQYF	TGTGCCAGCAGTTACTCTGGGCGGGAGACCCAGTACTTC
TRBJ1-6	.	TRBV20-1	few	CSASQGGDSPLHF	TGCAGTGCTAGTCAAGGGGGTGATTCACCCCTCCACTTT
TRBJ1-4	.	TRBV7-2	.	CASSSNGNPNEKLFF	TGTGCCAGCAGCTCCAACGGGAACCCTAATGAAAAACTGTTTTTT
TRBJ1-1	.	TRBV12-3/TRBV12-4	few	CASSFWQEPNTEAFF	TGTGCCAGCAGTTTTTGGCAGGAACCGAACACTGAAGCTTTCTTT
TRBJ1-1	.	TRBV7-2	.	CASSLEARAEAFF	TGTGCCAGCAGCTTAGAAGCCCGTGCTGAAGCTTTCTTT
TRBJ2-1	.	TRBV5-1	many	CASSLDRAEQFF	TGCGCCAGCAGCTTGGACCGGGCTGAGCAGTTCTTC
TRBJ2-3	TRBD2	TRBV5-1	few	CASSLAAGNFDTQYF	TGCGCCAGCAGCTTGGCAGCGGGGAATTTTGATACGCAGTATTTT
TRBJ1-2	.	TRBV4-3	.	CASSQDYGYGYTF	TGCGCCAGCAGCCAAGATTATGGCTATGGCTACACCTTC
TRBJ2-1	.	TRBV5-6	few	CASSSLIRDEQFF	TGTGCCAGCAGCTCGTTGATTAGGGATGAGCAGTTCTTC
TRBJ2-4	.	TRBV6-1	.	CASSELGAIQYF	TGTGCCAGCAGTGAATTAGGTGCCATTCAGTACTTC
TRBJ1-5	.	TRBV18	.	CASAGRNQPQHF	TGTGCCAGCGCGGGAAGGAATCAGCCCCAGCATTTT